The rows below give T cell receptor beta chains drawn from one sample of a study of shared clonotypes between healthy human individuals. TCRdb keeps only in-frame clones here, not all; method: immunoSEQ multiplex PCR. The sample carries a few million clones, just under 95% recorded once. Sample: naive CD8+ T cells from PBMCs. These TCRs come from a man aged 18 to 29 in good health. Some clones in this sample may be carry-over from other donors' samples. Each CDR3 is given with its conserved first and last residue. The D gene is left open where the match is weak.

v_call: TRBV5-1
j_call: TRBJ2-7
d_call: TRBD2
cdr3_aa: CASSPQLAGDPSNEQYF
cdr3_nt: TGCGCCAGCAGCCCCCAACTAGCGGGAGACCCCTCTAACGAGCAGTACTTC

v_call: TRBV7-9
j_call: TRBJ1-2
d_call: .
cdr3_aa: CASSLTTDKGYTF
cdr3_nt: TGTGCCAGCAGCTTAACAACAGACAAAGGCTACACCTTC

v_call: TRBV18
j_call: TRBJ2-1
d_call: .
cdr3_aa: CASSPGLGLSNEQFF
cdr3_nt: TGTGCCAGCTCACCAGGTCTGGGCCTATCCAATGAGCAGTTCTTC

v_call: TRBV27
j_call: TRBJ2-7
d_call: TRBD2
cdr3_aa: CASSSQRLAGVSYEQYF
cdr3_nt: TGTGCCAGCAGTTCCCAGAGACTAGCGGGAGTCTCCTACGAGCAGTACTTC

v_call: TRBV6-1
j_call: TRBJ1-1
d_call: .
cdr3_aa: CASRGSGLNTEAFF
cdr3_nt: TGTGCCAGCAGGGGATCAGGGTTGAACACTGAAGCTTTCTTT

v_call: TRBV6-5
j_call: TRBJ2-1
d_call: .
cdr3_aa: CASSFGSEYEQFF
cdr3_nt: TGTGCCAGCAGTTTCGGGAGTGAGTATGAGCAGTTCTTC

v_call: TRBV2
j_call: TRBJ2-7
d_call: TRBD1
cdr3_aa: CASTGQATYEQYF
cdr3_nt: TGTGCCAGCACCGGACAGGCAACCTACGAGCAGTACTTC

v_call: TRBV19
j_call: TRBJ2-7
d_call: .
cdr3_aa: CASSMSGDEQYF
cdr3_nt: TGTGCCAGTAGTATGAGTGGGGACGAGCAGTACTTC

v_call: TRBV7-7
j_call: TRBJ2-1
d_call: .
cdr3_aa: CASSLDESSYNEQFF
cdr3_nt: TGTGCCAGCAGCTTGGACGAAAGCTCCTACAATGAGCAGTTCTTC

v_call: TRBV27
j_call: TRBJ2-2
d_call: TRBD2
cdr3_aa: CASSLWTSGRNTGELFF
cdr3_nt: TGTGCCAGCAGTTTATGGACTAGCGGACGCAACACCGGGGAGCTGTTTTTT

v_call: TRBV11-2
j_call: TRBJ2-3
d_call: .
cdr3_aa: CASSLVRASTDTQYF
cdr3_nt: TGTGCCAGCAGCTTAGTTAGAGCCAGCACAGATACGCAGTATTTT